These 12 T cell receptor beta chains share one sample of origin, sequenced in a study of a mutant IDH1 vaccine in newly diagnosed glioma. Sequenced by immunoSEQ multiplex PCR; TCRdb stores in-frame clones only, minus some. The sample yields tens of thousands of clones, 70% to 85% seen once. Time point denoted: baseline, week 1 (first vaccination visit). Stated treatment: pre-vaccination baseline after standard-of-care therapy. This specimen was PBMCs, taken from a glioma patient treated with radiotherapy, temozolomide or both. The receptors here all came from a man aged 35-49 years with glioma.

The J gene is TRBJ2-7, the V gene TRBV14; 8 positions agree with TRBD1. Germline loops: CDR1 SGHDN, CDR2 FVKESK. J was trimmed by 3 bases and V by 8 bases; bases with no gene match: 6. This CDR3 has 13 residues. In DNA, the CDR3 is TGTGCCAGCCGCGACAGGGGAAACTACGAGCAGTACTTC. This translates into CASRDRGNYEQYF.

The gene calls are TRBV5-8 and TRBJ2-3; D not resolved. The CDR3 loop spans 12 amino acids. CDR1 SGHTS and CDR2 YDEGEE come from the germline V gene. V shed 3 bases and J shed 8 bases, with 10 bases lying between them. The CDR3 DNA reads as TGTGCCAGCAGCTCCGACTGGGGTACGCAGTATTTT. Translating it yields CASSSDWGTQYF.

The rearrangement links TRBV18 to TRBJ2-7; D not certain. The germline V and J ends were trimmed by 4 bases and 0 bases, with 13 bases remaining between them. Germline assignment: CDR1 KGHSH and CDR2 LQKENI. This CDR3 contains 15 residues. CDR3: CASSLGLASSYEQYF. Here the CDR3 DNA reads TGTGCCAGCTCACTAGGTCTCGCCTCCTCCTACGAGCAGTACTTC.

This chain uses TRBV19 with TRBJ1-1; tentatively, D is TRBD1 (6 bases). V was pared by 10 bases and J by 0 bases, with 12 bases between. This CDR3 is 13 amino acids long. Germline values: CDR1 LNHDA, CDR2 SQIVND (reference sequence). CDR3 sequence: CATRQALNTEAFF. The CDR3 coding sequence is TGTGCCACACGACAGGCCTTGAACACTGAAGCTTTCTTT.

The genes are TRBV5-1 and TRBJ1-5; 7 nucleotides align to TRBD1. Unmatched junction bases numbered 4, after V lost 4 bases and J lost 3 bases. This CDR3 is 14 amino acids long. Per germline, CDR1 SGHRS and CDR2 YFSETQ. The CDR3 protein is CASSPGGDNQPQHF. The CDR3 DNA is TGCGCCAGCAGCCCAGGGGGGGACAATCAGCCCCAGCATTTT. Full variable domain (outside the CDR3, taken from reference TRBV5-1 and TRBJ1-5): KAGVTQTPRYLIKTRGQQVTLSCSPISGHRSVSWYQQTPGQGLQFLFEYFSETQRNKGNFPGRFSGRQFSNSRSEMNVSTLELGDSALYLCASSPGGDNQPQHFGDGTRLSIL.

The gene calls are TRBV5-1 and TRBJ1-4, with 7 bases aligning to TRBD1. Per germline, CDR1 SGHRS and CDR2 YFSETQ. CDR3 size: 14 residues. After removal of 5 bases from V and 8 bases from J, the junction contained 9 bases not matched to a gene. CDR3 bases: TGCGCCAGCAGTGATAGACAGGGAGGGGAAAAACTGTTTTTT. Translation gives CASSDRQGGEKLFF.

A few counts support this clone. The chain uses TRBV4-1 and TRBJ2-3; TRBD2 aligns across 7 bases. CDR3 length: 15 residues. CDR1 is MGHRA and CDR2 is YSYEKL in the germline V gene. The V segment lost 4 bases and the J segment 0 bases; nucleotides outside the gene matches: 4. CDR3 loop: CASSLDGGSTDTQYF. As DNA, the CDR3 is TGCGCCAGCAGCCTGGACGGGGGGAGCACAGATACGCAGTATTTT.

The V gene is TRBV5-1, the J gene TRBJ2-1; no firm D call. The CDR3 sequence is 14 residues long. CDR1 SGHRS and CDR2 YFSETQ come from the germline V gene. V shed 0 bases and J shed 4 bases, with 8 bases lying between them. CDR3: CASSLDRRYNEQFF. DNA for the CDR3: TGCGCCAGCAGCTTGGACCGGCGGTACAATGAGCAGTTCTTC.

The gene calls are TRBV4-3 and TRBJ1-3; D is uncertain. Trimming removed 1 base at V and 4 bases at J, with 5 bases between. Germline V gene sequence: CDR1 LGHNA, CDR2 YSLEER. The CDR3 is 13 residues long. This CDR3 is CASSQVTGNTIYF. For the CDR3, the DNA is TGCGCCAGCAGCCAAGTTACGGGAAACACCATATATTTT.

The rearrangement links TRBV9 to TRBJ1-1, with TRBD1 matching 11 bases. This CDR3 is 15 amino acids long. The germline V gene encodes CDR1 SGDLS and CDR2 YYNGEE. The ends lost 4 bases at V and 6 bases at J; junction bases unmatched: 8. CDR3 region: CASSSGQGAFAEAFF. Written as DNA, the CDR3 is TGTGCCAGCAGCTCCGGACAGGGGGCCTTCGCTGAAGCTTTCTTT.

This clone was observed a single time. The chain has TRBV5-1 and TRBJ1-1; 7 nucleotides align to TRBD1. The CDR3 is 14 residues long. Trimming at V came to 4 bases and at J to 0 bases, leaving 3 bases not matched to a gene. CDR1 SGHRS and CDR2 YFSETQ come from the germline V gene. In nucleotides, the CDR3 is TGCGCCAGCAGCGTAGACAGGGTGAACACTGAAGCTTTCTTT. As protein: CASSVDRVNTEAFF.

The rearrangement uses TRBV25-1 and TRBJ2-4; D is uncertain. The ends were cut back, 6 bases at V and 0 bases at J, with 12 bases in the middle. Germline loops: CDR1 MGHDK, CDR2 SYGVNS. The CDR3 runs to 15 residues. The CDR3 loop is CASRPSGGAKNIQYF. DNA of the CDR3: TGTGCCAGCAGACCCTCCGGTGGAGCCAAAAACATTCAGTACTTC.